The 14 T cell receptor beta chains listed next were all sequenced from one sample in a study of cytomegalovirus exposure and HLA in healthy donors (dated by TCRdb to the late 2010s). The protocol used for the library was the immunoSEQ multiplex PCR assay. A mixture of 60 forward primers for TCR Vbeta segments and 13 reverse primers for TCR Jbeta segments was used in the multiplex PCR. TCRdb holds this immuneACCESS table with in-frame rearrangements only. Some clones are missing; in checked studies, unresolved V genes explain under half, and the rest has no known cause. This sample holds about 180,000 clones; about 79% were observed only once. The ten most abundant clones make up around 1.5% of the sample. Sequenced sample: PBMCs. These receptors came from a man younger than 30 in good health and CMV-seronegative.

The V and J genes are TRBV6-5 and TRBJ2-1; TRBD2 aligns across 7 bases. There are 15 residues in the CDR3. The V gene end was trimmed by 2 bases and the J gene end by 7 bases; junction bases not matched to a gene: 8. CDR1 MNHEY and CDR2 SVGAGI come from the germline V gene. CDR3 residues: CASSYNLFSGNEQFF. Written as DNA, the CDR3 is TGTGCCAGCAGTTACAATCTCTTTAGCGGGAATGAGCAGTTCTTC.

In its sample, this clone was seen a few times. The genes are TRBV7-8 and TRBJ1-6; a weak D match, TRBD1 (6 bases). Germline loops: CDR1 SGHVS, CDR2 FQNEAQ. There are 18 residues in the CDR3. V was clipped by 5 bases and J by 0 bases, with 17 bases between them. This CDR3 is CASSPSLRTASYNSPLHF. The CDR3 DNA reads TGTGCCAGCAGCCCCTCTCTTAGGACAGCCTCCTATAATTCACCCCTCCACTTT.

This chain joins TRBV5-4 and TRBJ2-3, with 7 bases lining up with TRBD2. The CDR3 sequence is 16 residues long. Looked up from germline, CDR1 is SGHNT and CDR2 is YYREEE (reference sequence). The J segment lost 2 bases and the V segment lost 4 bases, leaving 10 bases of the junction unmatched. The CDR3 bases are TGTGCCAGCAGCGCGCCCTCTGCGGGAGCCACAGATACGCAGTATTTT. This gives the protein CASSAPSAGATDTQYF. Complete variable domain (other parts from reference TRBV5-4 and TRBJ2-3): ETGVTQSPTHLIKTRGQQVTLRCSSQSGHNTVSWYQQALGQGPQFIFQYYREEENGRGNFPPRFSGLQFPNYSSELNVNALELDDSALYLCASSAPSAGATDTQYFGPGTRLTVL.

The gene calls are TRBV5-5 and TRBJ1-6; D perhaps matches TRBD1 (5 bases). The V end was cut by 4 bases, the J end by 1 base, with 9 bases between. The length of the CDR3 is 15 residues. Germline CDR1 reads SGHKS; CDR2 reads YYEKEE (reference sequence). For the CDR3, the DNA is TGTGCCAGCAGCGTGCAGGGTTCCTATAATTCACCCCTCCACTTT. It specifies CASSVQGSYNSPLHF.

V gene TRBV5-6 combines with J gene TRBJ2-7; the D gene is possibly TRBD2 (6 bases). From germline, CDR1 is SGHDT and CDR2 YYEEEE. The CDR3 extends over 13 amino acids. V was trimmed by 2 bases and J by 6 bases, leaving 12 bases between them. The CDR3 reads CASSFGGQIEQYF. The CDR3 DNA sequence: TGTGCCAGCAGCTTCGGGGGTCAAATCGAGCAGTACTTC. Complete variable domain (other parts from reference TRBV5-6 and TRBJ2-7): DAGVTQSPTHLIKTRGQQVTLRCSPKSGHDTVSWYQQALGQGPQFIFQYYEEEERQRGNFPDRFSGHQFPNYSSELNVNALLLGDSALYLCASSFGGQIEQYFGPGTRLTVT.

The chain joins TRBV7-9 to TRBJ2-7; possible D gene TRBD1, 5 bases. Deletions cut 2 bases from V and 3 bases from J, with 11 bases between. In germline, CDR1 is SEHNR, CDR2 FQNEAQ (reference sequence). CDR3 length equals 14 residues. CDR3 loop: CASSLSGAIYEQYF. DNA for the CDR3: TGTGCCAGCAGCTTAAGTGGGGCCATCTACGAGCAGTACTTC.

This chain uses TRBV21-1 with TRBJ2-7; TRBD2, the table's D call, was not compared with the DNA. TRBV21-1 is reported as a pseudogene. This CDR3 is 15 amino acids long. In DNA form, the CDR3 reads TGTGCCAGCAGCAAAAGCGGCGGGAGGGCCCACGAGCAGTACTTC. This gives the protein CASSKSGGRAHEQYF.

The chain couples TRBV4-1 to TRBJ2-1; 8 positions agree with TRBD2. Unmatched junction bases numbered 6, after V lost 0 bases and J lost 8 bases. From germline, CDR1 is MGHRA and CDR2 YSYEKL. This CDR3 is 15 amino acids long. This chain's CDR3 is CASSQEGTRADEQFF. DNA of the CDR3: TGCGCCAGCAGCCAAGAAGGGACTAGGGCCGATGAGCAGTTCTTC.

This CDR3 reads CASSSDRGVSTDTQYF. The CDR3, as DNA: TGTGCCAGCAGTTCCGACAGGGGTGTTAGCACAGATACGCAGTATTTT. V gene TRBV6-5 combines with J gene TRBJ2-3; 8 nucleotides agree with TRBD1. CDR3 length: 16 amino acids. V lost 4 bases and J lost 0; bases outside the gene matches: 6. Germline lookup yields CDR1 MNHEY and CDR2 SVGAGI.

CDR3 sequence (DNA): TGTGCCAGCAGTGAGGCCCAAGCTAACTATGGCTACACCTTC. Amino acids: CASSEAQANYGYTF. The V gene is TRBV6-1, the J gene TRBJ1-2, with D unresolved. CDR3 size: 14 residues. V was shortened by 3 bases and J by 0 bases, with 8 bases between the two germline ends. Germline-derived CDR1 and CDR2 are MNHNS and SASEGT.

The V gene is TRBV23-1, the J gene TRBJ1-4; D might be TRBD1 (6 bases). TRBV23-1 is an open reading frame, and its role is uncertain. Trimming took off 8 bases at V and 3 bases at J, with 19 bases between the two ends. The length of the CDR3 is 16 residues. The CDR3 here is CASWPGRGVANEKLFF. CDR3 nucleotide sequence: TGCGCCAGCTGGCCGGGGAGGGGGGTGGCTAATGAAAAACTGTTTTTT.

This clone was seen a handful of times. The sample has other DNA sequences that encode this CDR3 too. The chain is built from TRBV5-1 and TRBJ2-5; D is unresolved. Germline V gene sequence: CDR1 SGHRS, CDR2 YFSETQ. The CDR3 is 11 residues long. Trimming removed 4 bases at V and 1 base at J, with 2 bases between. The CDR3 is CASSLQETQYF. The CDR3, as DNA: TGCGCCAGCAGCCTCCAAGAGACCCAGTACTTC. Drawing the rest from reference TRBV5-1 and TRBJ2-5, the complete variable domain is KAGVTQTPRYLIKTRGQQVTLSCSPISGHRSVSWYQQTPGQGLQFLFEYFSETQRNKGNFPGRFSGRQFSNSRSEMNVSTLELGDSALYLCASSLQETQYFGPGTRLLVL.

The chain couples TRBV7-9 to TRBJ2-4; D is perhaps TRBD2 (5 bases). The V end was cut by 2 bases, the J end by 6 bases, with 20 bases between. Germline V CDR1 and CDR2: SEHNR, FQNEAQ (reference sequence). CDR3 length equals 17 residues. The CDR3 here is CASSLREGLGSRNIQYF. CDR3 in DNA: TGTGCCAGCAGCTTACGGGAAGGTCTTGGCAGCCGAAACATTCAGTACTTC.

The chain is built from TRBV4-2 and TRBJ2-2, with D possibly TRBD2 on 7 matching bases. V dropped 4 bases and J dropped 1 base, with 16 bases sitting between them. The CDR3 consists of 17 residues. Germline V lookup: CDR1 LGHNA, CDR2 YNFKEQ. The CDR3 bases are TGTGCCAGCAGCCGGCCCCAGGGGACTATGAACACCGGGGAGCTGTTTTTT. Translated, it gives CASSRPQGTMNTGELFF.